Following are 21 T cell receptor beta chains from one sample sequenced in a study of T-cell reconstitution after alpha-beta-depleted transplantation in children. Unique molecular identifiers were incorporated during preparation of the TCRbeta library. TCRdb reprocessed the PCR reads via MiXCR and lists one record per CDR3 protein. The table records fewer than 250,000 distinct CDR3 sequences, roughly 15% of them present only once. Sample: PBMCs, mostly from graft donor cells, taken 360 days after TCRalphabeta/CD19-depleted stem cell transplant. Receptor source: a male patient aged 2-15 years who had a stem cell transplant for acute lymphoblastic leukemia, so the T cells may come from the graft donor.

This clonotype occurred many times. The chain has TRBV4-3 and TRBJ2-7, with 12 bases aligning to TRBD2. Per germline, CDR1 LGHNA and CDR2 YSLEER. The CDR3 has 16 residues. With V trimmed by 1 base and J by 2 bases, 3 bases remained unmatched. The DNA for the CDR3 is TGCGCCAGCAGCCAAGGGACTAGCGGGGTTACCTACGAGCAGTACTTC. Translating gives CASSQGTSGVTYEQYF.

On this clonotype itself: Without the conserved terminal phenylalanine or tryptophan, this CDR3 likely stems from a read error. The chain combines TRBV5-1 with TRBJ2-1, with 11 bases that match TRBD2. With V trimmed by 1 base and J by 7 bases, 4 bases remained unmatched. Germline V gene data show CDR1 as SGHRS and CDR2 as YFSETQ. This CDR3 has 15 residues. For the CDR3, the DNA is TGCGCCAGCAGCTTGAGTAGCGGGAGGGTGAATGAGCAGTTCCTC. Amino acid sequence: CASSLSSGRVNEQFL.

The chain uses TRBV28 and TRBJ1-2, with 10 bases lining up with TRBD1. The length of the CDR3 is 15 residues. Trimming cost V 3 bases and J 2 bases; bases outside gene matches: 3. Germline loops: CDR1 MDHEN, CDR2 SYDVKM. CDR3 sequence (DNA): TGTGCCAGCAGTTTCGACAGGGGGCTCAACTATGGCTACACCTTC. Its protein is CASSFDRGLNYGYTF.

This rearrangement joins TRBV6-2 or TRBV6-3 to TRBJ2-3; D is ambiguous. CDR1 is MNHEY and CDR2 is SVGEGT in the germline V gene. V was clipped by 4 bases and J by 0 bases, with 11 bases between them. The CDR3 runs to 15 residues. CDR3 amino acids: CASSFLDSSTDTQYF. CDR3 bases: TGTGCCAGCAGTTTCCTGGATTCTAGCACAGATACGCAGTATTTT.

The rearrangement links TRBV29-1 to TRBJ2-7; D is uncertain. The CDR3 runs 14 residues. Germline CDR1 and CDR2: SQVTM and ANQGSEA. V dropped 4 bases and J dropped 2 bases, with 15 bases sitting between them. The CDR3 loop reads CSVVSDKNPYEQYF. CDR3 bases: TGCAGCGTTGTATCTGATAAGAACCCCTACGAGCAGTACTTC.

The genes are TRBV3-1 and TRBJ2-2; possibly TRBD1 for D (5 bases). There are 14 residues in the CDR3. V shed 6 bases and J shed 1 base, with 9 bases lying between them. From germline, CDR1 is LGHDT and CDR2 YNNKEL (reference sequence). The CDR3 is CASSHRRNTGELFF. In nucleotides, the CDR3 is TGTGCCAGCAGTCACAGGAGGAACACCGGGGAGCTGTTTTTT. The full variable domain, with the rest looked up from reference TRBV3-1 and TRBJ2-2, is DTAVSQTPKYLVTQMGNDKSIKCEQNLGHDTMYWYKQDSKKFLKIMFSYNNKELIINETVPNRFSPKSPDKAHLNLHINSLELGDSAVYFCASSHRRNTGELFFGEGSRLTVL.

The chain has TRBV4-1 and TRBJ2-5; D remains unclear. From germline, CDR1 is MGHRA and CDR2 YSYEKL. Trimming left V 1 base short and J 5 bases short, with 11 bases between. The CDR3 totals 14 residues. Here the CDR3 reads CASSQAAFPETQYF. The CDR3 nucleotides are TGCGCCAGCAGCCAAGCAGCGTTCCCGGAGACCCAGTACTTC.

The genes are TRBV5-6 and TRBJ1-5; 12 bases align to TRBD1. Germline V CDR1 and CDR2: SGHDT, YYEEEE. The V segment lost 4 bases and the J segment 7 bases; nucleotides outside the gene matches: 3. There are 14 residues in the CDR3. The CDR3 loop reads CASSHGTGGQPQHF. In nucleotides, the CDR3 is TGTGCCAGCAGCCACGGGACAGGGGGCCAGCCCCAGCATTTT.

There are a few counts of this clonotype. J is TRBJ2-5 and V is TRBV12-3 or TRBV12-4; 10 bases agree with TRBD1. CDR3 size: 15 residues. Trimming took 6 bases from V and 5 from J; bases not matched to a gene: 9. The CDR3 DNA reads TGTGCCAGCAGCCCCGAGACAGGGGGCGGCGAGACCCAGTACTTC. Protein product: CASSPETGGGETQYF.

This clonotype occurred a few times. The rearrangement links TRBV12-3 or TRBV12-4 to TRBJ1-3; D is ambiguous. The CDR3 runs 13 residues. With 5 bases removed from V and 5 bases from J, the gap between germline ends came to 10 bases. The DNA of the CDR3 is TGTGCCAGCAGTGCCCCAACTAGAAACACCATATATTTT. Its protein is CASSAPTRNTIYF.

The rearrangement uses TRBV20-1 and TRBJ2-1; TRBD2 matches at 9 bases. Germline assignment: CDR1 DFQATT and CDR2 SNEGSKA (reference sequence). Trimming at V came to 0 bases and at J to 7 bases, leaving 10 bases not matched to a gene. The CDR3 consists of 16 residues. In nucleotides, the CDR3 is TGCAGTGCTAGAGACTGGGCGGGGGGGCCCTGGAATGAGCAGTTCTTC. It codes for CSARDWAGGPWNEQFF.

The sample holds a few counts of this clonotype. CDR3 coding DNA: TGTGCCAGCATGGACGGGGCCAACGTCCTGACTTTC. Translated, it gives CASMDGANVLTF. V is TRBV25-1 and J is TRBJ2-6; the D is unclear. Germline V gene sequence: CDR1 MGHDK, CDR2 SYGVNS. V dropped 7 bases and J dropped 4 bases, with 5 bases sitting between them. The CDR3 is 12 residues long.

This clonotype appeared a few times. The genes are TRBV7-9 and TRBJ2-3; D may match TRBD1 or TRBD2 (5 bases each). The germline V and J ends were trimmed by 1 base and 0 bases, with 11 bases remaining between them. Germline CDR1 and CDR2: SEHNR and FQNEAQ (reference sequence). CDR3 size: 16 residues. The CDR3 region has the DNA TGTGCCAGCAGCTTAGATTGGGACCTAAGCACAGATACGCAGTATTTT. It specifies CASSLDWDLSTDTQYF. Filled out from reference TRBV7-9 and TRBJ2-3, the complete variable domain reads DTGVSQNPRHKITKRGQNVTFRCDPISEHNRLYWYRQTLGQGPEFLTYFQNEAQLEKSRLLSDRFSAERPKGSFSTLEIQRTEQGDSAMYLCASSLDWDLSTDTQYFGPGTRLTVL.

This sequence joins TRBV6-1 and TRBJ2-3; 7 bases align to TRBD2. CDR1 and CDR2 (germline): MNHNS, SASEGT. The CDR3 sequence is 14 residues long. Trimming cost V 1 base and J 5 bases; bases outside gene matches: 3. CDR3 DNA sequence: TGTGCCAGCAGTGAAGACTTAGCGGGAGATACGCAGTATTTT. It translates to CASSEDLAGDTQYF.

This clonotype has only a few counts. The rearrangement links TRBV13 to TRBJ2-1, with 9 bases that match TRBD2. The CDR3 has 14 amino acids. V was pared by 8 bases and J by 6 bases, with 8 bases of the junction left unmatched. Germline assignment: CDR1 PRHDT and CDR2 FYEKMQ (reference sequence). The CDR3 here is CASEGRGGPNEQFF. CDR3 coding DNA: TGTGCCAGCGAGGGGCGGGGGGGCCCCAATGAGCAGTTCTTC.

This clonotype has only a few counts. The gene calls are TRBV7-2 and TRBJ2-5, with a possible D match to TRBD1 (6 bases). The CDR3 consists of 15 residues. The germline V and J ends were trimmed by 6 bases and 3 bases, with 17 bases remaining between them. The germline gives CDR1 SGHTA, CDR2 FQGNSA. In DNA, the CDR3 is TGTGCCAGCAGTCTTCCCCAGGGGCGAGAAGAGACCCAGTACTTC. This sequence encodes CASSLPQGREETQYF.

The chain couples TRBV4-1 to TRBJ1-1; perhaps TRBD1 as D (6 bases). Trimming shortened V by 3 bases and J by 4 bases, and 12 bases separated the two germline ends. The CDR3 totals 14 residues. Germline loops: CDR1 MGHRA, CDR2 YSYEKL. The CDR3, as DNA: TGCGCCAGCAGCCAGCAATCAGGGGCCACTGAAGCTTTCTTT. This gives the protein CASSQQSGATEAFF.

This clonotype was picked up a small number of times. The chain has TRBV4-3 and TRBJ1-2, with a tentative D call TRBD1 (6 bases). V was trimmed by 2 bases and J by 2 bases, leaving 12 bases between them. The CDR3 totals 15 residues. Germline-derived CDR1 and CDR2 are LGHNA and YSLEER. As DNA, the CDR3 is TGCGCCAGCAGCCAACCAGGGGAAGGAAACTATGGCTACACCTTC. Translated, it gives CASSQPGEGNYGYTF.

This rearrangement joins TRBV12-3 or TRBV12-4 to TRBJ2-1; weak D call: TRBD1 (6 bases). CDR3 length equals 13 residues. Deletions cut 1 base from V and 12 bases from J, with 13 bases between. CDR3 sequence reads: CASSLEQGKGQFF. CDR3 DNA: TGTGCCAGCAGTTTAGAACAGGGAAAGGGGCAGTTCTTC.

The CDR3 DNA sequence: TGCGCCAGCAGCTTGGTACTGATTAATACAGATACGCAGTATTTT. Translation gives CASSLVLINTDTQYF. The rearrangement joins TRBV5-1 to TRBJ2-3; D not resolved. V lost 0 bases and J 3 bases, leaving 11 bases between the germline ends. The CDR3 is made up of 15 amino acids. CDR1 and CDR2 (germline): SGHRS, YFSETQ.

This clonotype came up a few times. J is TRBJ1-2 and V is TRBV28, with D maybe TRBD1 (6 bases). This CDR3 contains 14 residues. Per the germline V gene, CDR1 is MDHEN and CDR2 is SYDVKM. V was trimmed by 6 bases and J by 6 bases, leaving 17 bases between them. The CDR3 DNA is TGTGCCAGCAGATCCACAGGGTTGGGTCATGGCTACACCTTC. Protein product: CASRSTGLGHGYTF.